This TCR beta chain was obtained from a study of CD8+ T cells in alopecia areata. Overall study: For the treated group, dosing was oral tofacitinib at 5 to 10 mg twice daily.

In alopecia areata patients, both lesional scalp punch biopsies and peripheral blood were collected. V lost 2 bases and J 2 bases, leaving 12 bases between the germline ends. This CDR3 comprises 14 residues. Germline V gene sequence: CDR1 GTSNPN, CDR2 SVGIG (reference sequence). Sequencing used cDNA as its template, made by extracting RNA and reverse transcribing it. TCRdb's table, derived via immunoSEQ multiplex PCR, lists solely in-frame clones and lacks some. The sample includes under 250,000 clones, roughly 57% of them seen just once. This TCR came from a human donor with alopecia areata. The V call is TRBV30, the J call TRBJ1-1, with a weak D call TRBD1 (6 bases). Material: CD4+ T cells sorted from blood, obtained at week 0. CDR3 in amino acids: CAWSTDRQNTEAFF. The CDR3 nucleotides read TGTGCCTGGAGTACGGACAGACAAAACACTGAAGCTTTCTTT.